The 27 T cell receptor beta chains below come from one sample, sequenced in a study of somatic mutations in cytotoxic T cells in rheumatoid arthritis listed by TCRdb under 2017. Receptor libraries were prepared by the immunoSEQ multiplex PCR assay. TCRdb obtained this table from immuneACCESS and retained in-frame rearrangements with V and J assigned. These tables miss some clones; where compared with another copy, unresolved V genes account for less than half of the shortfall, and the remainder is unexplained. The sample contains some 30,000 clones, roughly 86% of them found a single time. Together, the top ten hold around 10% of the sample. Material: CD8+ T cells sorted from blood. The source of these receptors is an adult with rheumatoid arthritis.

The CDR3 is CASSLAGALSYNEQFF. The CDR3 bases are TGTGCCAGCAGCTTAGCGGGGGCTCTCTCCTACAATGAGCAGTTCTTC. The V and J genes are TRBV7-9 and TRBJ2-1; tentatively, D is TRBD1 (6 bases). Germline loops: CDR1 SEHNR, CDR2 FQNEAQ (reference sequence). Trimming took off 0 bases at V and 0 bases at J, with 9 bases between the two ends. The CDR3 is 16 amino acids.

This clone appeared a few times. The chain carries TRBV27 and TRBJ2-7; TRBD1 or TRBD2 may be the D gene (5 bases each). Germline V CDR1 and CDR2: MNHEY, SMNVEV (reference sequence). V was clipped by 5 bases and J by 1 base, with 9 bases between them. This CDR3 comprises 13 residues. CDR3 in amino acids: CASSEGPSYEQYF. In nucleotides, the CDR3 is TGTGCCAGCAGTGAGGGACCTTCCTACGAGCAGTACTTC.

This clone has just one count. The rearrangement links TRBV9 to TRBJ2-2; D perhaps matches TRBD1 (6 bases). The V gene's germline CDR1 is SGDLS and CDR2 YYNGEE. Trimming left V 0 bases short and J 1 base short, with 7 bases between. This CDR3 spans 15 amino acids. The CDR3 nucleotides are TGTGCCAGCAGCGTAGGGGGACAGAACACCGGGGAGCTGTTTTTT. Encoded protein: CASSVGGQNTGELFF.

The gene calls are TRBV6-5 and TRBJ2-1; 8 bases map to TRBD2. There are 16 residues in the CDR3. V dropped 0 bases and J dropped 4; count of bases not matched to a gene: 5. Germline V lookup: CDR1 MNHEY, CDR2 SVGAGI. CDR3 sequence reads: CASSYSFLAGYNEQFF. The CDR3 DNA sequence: TGTGCCAGCAGTTACTCCTTTCTAGCGGGTTACAATGAGCAGTTCTTC.

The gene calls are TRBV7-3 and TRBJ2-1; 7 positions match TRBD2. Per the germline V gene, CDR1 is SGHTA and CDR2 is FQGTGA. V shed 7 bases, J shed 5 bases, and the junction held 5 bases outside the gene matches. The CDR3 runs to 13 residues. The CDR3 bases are TGTGCCAGCATGGAGCGGGGTGACAATGAGCAGTTCTTC. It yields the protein CASMERGDNEQFF.

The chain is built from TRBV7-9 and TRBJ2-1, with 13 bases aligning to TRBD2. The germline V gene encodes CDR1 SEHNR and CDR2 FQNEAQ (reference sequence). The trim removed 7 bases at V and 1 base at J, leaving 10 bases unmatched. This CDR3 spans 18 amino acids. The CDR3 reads CASIRLAGGSRSYNEQFF. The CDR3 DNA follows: TGTGCCAGCATCAGACTAGCGGGGGGTTCGCGGTCCTACAATGAGCAGTTCTTC.

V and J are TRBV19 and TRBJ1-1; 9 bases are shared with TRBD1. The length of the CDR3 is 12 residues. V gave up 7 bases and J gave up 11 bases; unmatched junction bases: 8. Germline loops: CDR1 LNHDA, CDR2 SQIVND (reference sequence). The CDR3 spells CASTSLQGAAFF. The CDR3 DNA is TGTGCCAGTACCTCGTTACAGGGGGCGGCTTTCTTT. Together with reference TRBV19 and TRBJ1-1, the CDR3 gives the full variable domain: DGGITQSPKYLFRKEGQNVTLSCEQNLNHDAMYWYRQDPGQGLRLIYYSQIVNDFQKGDIAEGYSVSREKKESFPLTVTSAQKNPTAFYLCASTSLQGAAFFGQGTRLTVV.

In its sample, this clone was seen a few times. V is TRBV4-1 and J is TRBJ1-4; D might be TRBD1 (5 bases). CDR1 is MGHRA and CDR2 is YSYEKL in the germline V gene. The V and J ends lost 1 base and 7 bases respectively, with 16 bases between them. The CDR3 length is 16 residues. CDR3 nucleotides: TGCGCCAGCAGCCAAGTCTGGATTGGGGCTGGTGAAAAACTGTTTTTT. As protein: CASSQVWIGAGEKLFF.

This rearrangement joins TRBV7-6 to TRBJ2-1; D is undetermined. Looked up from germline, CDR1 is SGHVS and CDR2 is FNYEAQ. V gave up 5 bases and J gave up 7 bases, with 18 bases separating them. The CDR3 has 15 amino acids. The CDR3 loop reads CASSPPVRAVNEQFF. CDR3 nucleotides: TGTGCCAGCAGCCCCCCGGTAAGGGCGGTTAATGAGCAGTTCTTC.

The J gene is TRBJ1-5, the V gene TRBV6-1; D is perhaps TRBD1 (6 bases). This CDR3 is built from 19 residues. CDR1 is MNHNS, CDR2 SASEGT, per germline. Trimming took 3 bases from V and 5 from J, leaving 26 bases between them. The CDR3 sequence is CASSDPSGTPLRFYQPQHF. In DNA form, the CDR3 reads TGTGCCAGCAGTGACCCGTCCGGGACACCTCTCCGGTTTTATCAGCCCCAGCATTTT.

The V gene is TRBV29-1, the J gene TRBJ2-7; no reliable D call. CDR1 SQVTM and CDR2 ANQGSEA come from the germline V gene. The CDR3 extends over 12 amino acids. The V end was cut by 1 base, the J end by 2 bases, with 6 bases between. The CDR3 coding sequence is TGCAGCGTTGAAGTTTCAGCCTACGAGCAGTACTTC. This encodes CSVEVSAYEQYF.

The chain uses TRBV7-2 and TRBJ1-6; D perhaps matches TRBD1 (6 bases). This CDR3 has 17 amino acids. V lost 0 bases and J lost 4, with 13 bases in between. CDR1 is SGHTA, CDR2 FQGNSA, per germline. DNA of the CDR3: TGTGCCAGCAGCTTAGCTTATGTCCAGGGGTATAATTCACCCCTCCACTTT. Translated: CASSLAYVQGYNSPLHF.

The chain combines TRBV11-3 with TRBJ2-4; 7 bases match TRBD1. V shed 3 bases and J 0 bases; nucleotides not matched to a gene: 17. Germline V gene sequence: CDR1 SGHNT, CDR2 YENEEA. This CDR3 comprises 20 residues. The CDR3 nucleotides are TGTGCCAGCAGCTTGTATTTTACAGGGGCCTCGAGGTCAGCCAAAAACATTCAGTACTTC. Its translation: CASSLYFTGASRSAKNIQYF.

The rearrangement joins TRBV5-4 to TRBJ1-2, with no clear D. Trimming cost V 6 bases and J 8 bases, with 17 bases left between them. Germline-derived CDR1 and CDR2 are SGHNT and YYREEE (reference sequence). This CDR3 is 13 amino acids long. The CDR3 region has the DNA TGTGCCAGCACCCGGTGGGGTTATGAAGGCTACACCTTC. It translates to CASTRWGYEGYTF.

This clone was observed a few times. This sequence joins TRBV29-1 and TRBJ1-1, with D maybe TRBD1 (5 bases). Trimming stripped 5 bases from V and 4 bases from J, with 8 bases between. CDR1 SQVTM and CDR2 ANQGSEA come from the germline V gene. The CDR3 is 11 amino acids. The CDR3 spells CSVNGGTEAFF. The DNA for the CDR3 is TGCAGCGTTAACGGGGGCACTGAAGCTTTCTTT.

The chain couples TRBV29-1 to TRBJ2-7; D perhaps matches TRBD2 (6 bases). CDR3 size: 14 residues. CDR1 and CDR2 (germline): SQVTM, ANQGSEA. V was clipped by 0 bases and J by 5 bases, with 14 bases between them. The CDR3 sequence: CSVEDTGERNEQYF. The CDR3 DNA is TGCAGCGTTGAAGATACGGGAGAAAGGAACGAGCAGTACTTC.

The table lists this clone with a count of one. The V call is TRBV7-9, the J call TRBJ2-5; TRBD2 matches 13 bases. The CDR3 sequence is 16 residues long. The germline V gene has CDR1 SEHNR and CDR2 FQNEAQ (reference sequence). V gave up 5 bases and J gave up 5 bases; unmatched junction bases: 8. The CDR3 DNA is TGTGCCAGCAGCACTGGACTAGCGGGGGCCCTTGAGACCCAGTACTTC. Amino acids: CASSTGLAGALETQYF.

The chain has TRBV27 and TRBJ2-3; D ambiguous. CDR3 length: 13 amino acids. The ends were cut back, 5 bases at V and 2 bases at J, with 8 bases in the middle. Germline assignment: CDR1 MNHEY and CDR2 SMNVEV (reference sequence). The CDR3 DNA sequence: TGTGCCAGCAGTCTCGCCGTCACAGATACGCAGTATTTT. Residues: CASSLAVTDTQYF.

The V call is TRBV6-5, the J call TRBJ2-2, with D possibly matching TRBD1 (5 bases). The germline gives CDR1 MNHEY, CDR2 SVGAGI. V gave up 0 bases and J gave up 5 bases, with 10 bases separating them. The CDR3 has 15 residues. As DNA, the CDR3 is TGTGCCAGCAGTTACTCGACAGATTATACCGGGGAGCTGTTTTTT. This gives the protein CASSYSTDYTGELFF.

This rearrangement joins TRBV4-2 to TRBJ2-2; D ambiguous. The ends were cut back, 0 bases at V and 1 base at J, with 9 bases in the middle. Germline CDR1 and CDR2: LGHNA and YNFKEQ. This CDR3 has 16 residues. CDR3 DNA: TGTGCCAGCAGCCAAGATGTGATGTGGAACACCGGGGAGCTGTTTTTT. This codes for CASSQDVMWNTGELFF.

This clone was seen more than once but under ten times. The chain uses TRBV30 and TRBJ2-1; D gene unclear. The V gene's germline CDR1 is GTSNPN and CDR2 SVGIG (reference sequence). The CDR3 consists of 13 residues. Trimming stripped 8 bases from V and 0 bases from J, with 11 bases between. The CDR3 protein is CARAPSSYNEQFF. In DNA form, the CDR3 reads TGTGCCCGGGCCCCGAGCTCCTACAATGAGCAGTTCTTC.

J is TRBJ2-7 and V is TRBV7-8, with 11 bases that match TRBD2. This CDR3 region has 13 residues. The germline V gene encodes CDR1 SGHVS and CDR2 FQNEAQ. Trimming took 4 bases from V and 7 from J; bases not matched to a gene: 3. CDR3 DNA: TGTGCCAGCAGCTCACTAGCGGGAGATGAGCAGTACTTC. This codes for CASSSLAGDEQYF.

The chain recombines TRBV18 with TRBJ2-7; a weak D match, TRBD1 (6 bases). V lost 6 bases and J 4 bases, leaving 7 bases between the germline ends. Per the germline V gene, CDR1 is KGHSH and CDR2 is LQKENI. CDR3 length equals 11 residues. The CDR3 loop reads CASSTGYEQYF. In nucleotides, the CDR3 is TGTGCCAGCTCTACAGGGTACGAGCAGTACTTC.

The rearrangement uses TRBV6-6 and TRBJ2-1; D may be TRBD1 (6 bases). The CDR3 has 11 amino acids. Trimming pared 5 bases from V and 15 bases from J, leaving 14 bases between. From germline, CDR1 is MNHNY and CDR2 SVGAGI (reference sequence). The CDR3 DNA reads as TGTGCCAGCAGTGTACAGGGAACTCGGTTCTTC. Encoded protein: CASSVQGTRFF.

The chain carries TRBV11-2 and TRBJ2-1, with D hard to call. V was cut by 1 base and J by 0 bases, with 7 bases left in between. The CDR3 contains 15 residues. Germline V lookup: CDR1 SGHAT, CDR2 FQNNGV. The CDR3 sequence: CASSLGRSSYNEQFF. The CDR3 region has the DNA TGTGCCAGCAGCTTAGGGCGCAGCTCCTACAATGAGCAGTTCTTC. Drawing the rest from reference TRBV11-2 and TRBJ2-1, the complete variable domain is EAGVAQSPRYKIIEKRQSVAFWCNPISGHATLYWYQQILGQGPKLLIQFQNNGVVDDSQLPKDRFSAERLKGVDSTLKIQPAKLEDSAVYLCASSLGRSSYNEQFFGPGTRLTVL.

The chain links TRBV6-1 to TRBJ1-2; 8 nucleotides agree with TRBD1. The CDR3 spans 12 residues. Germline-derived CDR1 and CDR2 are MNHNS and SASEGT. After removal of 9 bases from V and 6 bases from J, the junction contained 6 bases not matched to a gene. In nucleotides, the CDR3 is TGTGCCAGACAGGGGGGCCCGAATGGCTACACCTTC. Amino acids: CARQGGPNGYTF.

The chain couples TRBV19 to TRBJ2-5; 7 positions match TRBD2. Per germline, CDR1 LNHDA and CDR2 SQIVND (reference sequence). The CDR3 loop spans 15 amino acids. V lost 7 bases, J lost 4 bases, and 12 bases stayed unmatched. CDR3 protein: CASTRGGSKSETQYF. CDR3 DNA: TGTGCCAGTACCCGTGGCGGGAGTAAGTCAGAGACCCAGTACTTC.